Following are 30 T cell receptor beta chains from one sample sequenced in a study of cytomegalovirus exposure and HLA in healthy donors. Amplification used 60 Vbeta primers and 13 Jbeta primers. TCRdb's copy holds only in-frame clones and misses some; the assay was immunoSEQ multiplex PCR. The sample records some 140,000 clones, around four fifths being singletons. The sample was PBMCs. Every receptor here comes from a man aged 35 to 55 in good health and CMV-seronegative.

This clone appeared once. The junction departs from germline at one end; a sequencing error may be responsible. This chain links TRBV19 with TRBJ2-5; 10 bases match TRBD2. Germline CDR1 LNHDA, CDR2 SQIVND (reference sequence). The CDR3 contains 17 residues. In DNA, the CDR3 is TGTGCCAGTAGTATGCAAGTAGCGGGAGGCACCCAAGAGGCCCAGTACTTC. It is translated as CASSMQVAGGTQEAQYF.

The chain employs TRBV19 and TRBJ2-5; D is perhaps TRBD1 (7 bases). The CDR3 covers 13 residues. The V gene lost 7 bases and the J gene lost 5 bases, with 14 bases spanning the gap. From germline, CDR1 is LNHDA and CDR2 SQIVND (reference sequence). In nucleotides, the CDR3 is TGTGCCAGTAACGACAGGGACTGGGAGACCCAGTACTTC. This translates into CASNDRDWETQYF.

V and J are TRBV25-1 and TRBJ2-5; D uncertain. Per germline, CDR1 MGHDK and CDR2 SYGVNS. V was cut by 8 bases and J by 5 bases, with 21 bases left in between. This CDR3 spans 15 amino acids. In DNA form, the CDR3 reads TGTGCCAGCGGAAGAATAGGAGCCACCCAGGAGACCCAGTACTTC. Amino acid sequence: CASGRIGATQETQYF.

V and J are TRBV29-1 and TRBJ2-2; 7 nucleotides agree with TRBD1. Germline V lookup: CDR1 SQVTM, CDR2 ANQGSEA. The junction had 8 bases not matched to a gene; V was cut back by 7 bases and J by 6 bases. The CDR3 loop spans 13 amino acids. CDR3 loop: CSALQRGPGELFF. In nucleotides, the CDR3 is TGCAGCGCTCTCCAAAGGGGGCCCGGGGAGCTGTTTTTT.

The chain has TRBV28 and TRBJ2-3; TRBD2 agrees at 10 bases. This CDR3 comprises 15 residues. The germline gives CDR1 MDHEN, CDR2 SYDVKM. V was pared by 3 bases and J by 9 bases, with 9 bases of the junction left unmatched. DNA for the CDR3: TGTGCCAGCAGTTTCCGGGGTCTAGCGGGGGCCACGCAGTATTTT. Translated: CASSFRGLAGATQYF.

CDR3 bases: TGTGCCAGTAGTCCACAGGAGGGCTGGGTGGGCTATGGCTACACCTTC. It codes for CASSPQEGWVGYGYTF. This chain connects TRBV19 to TRBJ1-2, with a tentative D call TRBD1 (5 bases). Looked up from germline, CDR1 is LNHDA and CDR2 is SQIVND (reference sequence). Trimming cost V 5 bases and J 4 bases, with 20 bases left between them. The CDR3 covers 16 residues.

The table lists this clone with a few counts. The chain uses TRBV6-6 and TRBJ2-1, with D uncertain. The V gene's germline CDR1 is MNHNY and CDR2 SVGAGI (reference sequence). The CDR3 is 15 amino acids. The germline V and J ends were trimmed by 6 bases and 5 bases, with 17 bases remaining between them. CDR3: CASSAPAGRNNEQFF. The CDR3 DNA is TGTGCCAGCAGCGCGCCCGCTGGTAGAAACAATGAGCAGTTCTTC.

This chain's CDR3 is CSGASGNNEQFF. The CDR3 coding sequence is TGCAGCGGGGCCTCCGGGAACAATGAGCAGTTCTTC. The chain is built from TRBV29-1 and TRBJ2-1; TRBD2 might be the D (5 bases). The germline gives CDR1 SQVTM, CDR2 ANQGSEA. Trimming cost V 7 bases and J 5 bases, with 12 bases left between them. The CDR3 has 12 residues.

The table lists this clone with a count of one. The chain combines TRBV4-3 with TRBJ2-5; no reliable D call. From germline, CDR1 is LGHNA and CDR2 YSLEER. The CDR3 runs to 13 residues. The V end was cut by 5 bases, the J end by 5 bases, with 12 bases between. Here the CDR3 reads CASSAVTTETQYF. CDR3 nucleotide sequence: TGCGCCAGCAGCGCGGTTACCACCGAGACCCAGTACTTC.

The rearrangement uses TRBV21-1 and TRBJ2-5; whether TRBD2, the table's D call, matches the DNA was not checked. TRBV21-1 is described as a pseudogene. The CDR3 loop spans 23 amino acids. In DNA, the CDR3 is TGTGCCAGCAGCCACGTGGTAAAAAGCGGCACGACTAGCGGGAGCCAAATACAAGAGACCCAGTACTTC. Translating it yields CASSHVVKSGTTSGSQIQETQYF.

This chain joins TRBV21-1 and TRBJ1-4. TRBV21-1 is given as a pseudogene. The CDR3 contains 16 residues. In DNA, the CDR3 is TGTGCCAGCAGCCAAGGGGGAGGGGCAGTGAATGAAAAACTGTTTTTT. Translation: CASSQGGGAVNEKLFF.

This chain uses TRBV6-5 with TRBJ1-5, with unresolved D. There are 15 residues in the CDR3. Germline CDR1 is MNHEY and CDR2 is SVGAGI. V gave up 5 bases and J gave up 3 bases, with 14 bases separating them. The chain's CDR3 is CASSRFGSFNQPQHF. The CDR3 DNA is TGTGCCAGCAGTCGCTTCGGGTCGTTCAATCAGCCCCAGCATTTT.

The rearrangement joins TRBV2 to TRBJ2-5; possibly TRBD2 for D (6 bases). V lost 3 bases and J lost 0, with 8 bases in between. This CDR3 region has 14 residues. The germline CDR1 and CDR2 sequences are SNHLY and FYNNEI. This chain's CDR3 is CASSEGGNQETQYF. The CDR3 bases are TGTGCCAGCAGTGAGGGGGGTAACCAAGAGACCCAGTACTTC.

The chain carries TRBV9 and TRBJ2-3, with 10 bases fitting TRBD2. Trimming removed 1 base from V and 0 bases from J; junction bases left unmatched: 5. The germline V gene encodes CDR1 SGDLS and CDR2 YYNGEE. This CDR3 has 17 residues. CDR3 coding DNA: TGTGCCAGCAGCGTATCGACAGCGGGAGGGAGCACAGATACGCAGTATTTT. Its protein product is CASSVSTAGGSTDTQYF.

This clone was picked up a small number of times. The rearrangement joins TRBV7-2 to TRBJ2-1, with 10 nucleotides matching TRBD2. Trimming at V came to 1 base and at J to 10 bases, leaving 7 bases not matched to a gene. Per the germline V gene, CDR1 is SGHTA and CDR2 is FQGNSA. The length of the CDR3 is 15 residues. CDR3 sequence reads: CASSLGLLAGSEQFF. The CDR3 region has the DNA TGTGCCAGCAGCTTAGGATTACTAGCGGGAAGCGAGCAGTTCTTC.

The V call is TRBV5-4, the J call TRBJ2-3; tentative D call: TRBD2 (6 bases). Trimming removed 5 bases at V and 10 bases at J, with 20 bases between. From germline, CDR1 is SGHNT and CDR2 YYREEE (reference sequence). The CDR3 covers 14 residues. Written as DNA, the CDR3 is TGTGCCAGCAGAAACGGGGAGGCCCCATCGGCGCAGTATTTT. The encoded protein is CASRNGEAPSAQYF.

V and J are TRBV28 and TRBJ1-4; the D gene is possibly TRBD1 (5 bases). The germline V and J ends were trimmed by 7 bases and 3 bases, with 9 bases remaining between them. CDR1 is MDHEN and CDR2 is SYDVKM in the germline V gene. The CDR3 is 13 amino acids. CDR3 residues: CASIGASNEKLFF. In DNA, the CDR3 is TGTGCCAGCATAGGGGCCTCTAATGAAAAACTGTTTTTT. The whole variable domain, remainder taken from reference TRBV28 and TRBJ1-4, is DVKVTQSSRYLVKRTGEKVFLECVQDMDHENMFWYRQDPGLGLRLIYFSYDVKMKEKGDIPEGYSVSREKKERFSLILESASTNQTSMYLCASIGASNEKLFFGSGTQLSVL.

The chain combines TRBV9 with TRBJ2-3; TRBD2 might be the D (7 bases). Germline V gene data show CDR1 as SGDLS and CDR2 as YYNGEE. This CDR3 is 15 amino acids long. Trimming shortened V by 3 bases and J by 6 bases, and 17 bases separated the two germline ends. The CDR3 region is CASSGQGGAYDTQYF. DNA for the CDR3: TGTGCCAGCAGCGGGCAAGGGGGGGCCTACGATACGCAGTATTTT. Filled out from reference TRBV9 and TRBJ2-3, the complete variable domain reads DSGVTQTPKHLITATGQRVTLRCSPRSGDLSVYWYQQSLDQGLQFLIQYYNGEERAKGNILERFSAQQFPDLHSELNLSSLELGDSALYFCASSGQGGAYDTQYFGPGTRLTVL.

The rearrangement links TRBV5-8 to TRBJ2-1; 12 bases map to TRBD2. The CDR3 sequence is 16 residues long. Losses at the gene ends were 3 bases for V and 3 bases for J; bases not matched to a gene: 4. Germline lookup yields CDR1 SGHTS and CDR2 YDEGEE. The chain's CDR3 is CASSSASGRVYNEQFF. CDR3 nucleotides: TGTGCCAGCAGCTCCGCTAGCGGGAGGGTCTACAATGAGCAGTTCTTC.

Only a few counts were recorded for this clone. The chain joins TRBV19 to TRBJ2-7; 10 bases match TRBD2. CDR3 length: 13 amino acids. CDR1 is LNHDA and CDR2 is SQIVND in the germline V gene (reference sequence). Germline trimming cut 3 bases from V and 6 bases from J; bases unmatched to any gene: 2. For the CDR3, the DNA is TGTGCCAGTAGTATTCTAGCGGGAGCCGAGCAGTACTTC. Protein sequence: CASSILAGAEQYF. The complete variable domain, with remaining parts taken from reference TRBV19 and TRBJ2-7, reads DGGITQSPKYLFRKEGQNVTLSCEQNLNHDAMYWYRQDPGQGLRLIYYSQIVNDFQKGDIAEGYSVSREKKESFPLTVTSAQKNPTAFYLCASSILAGAEQYFGPGTRLTVT.

This clone was seen at least ten times. The CDR3, as DNA: TGCGCCAGCAGCCAGTTACCGGGACAAAGGGACACTGAAGCTTTCTTT. Amino acid sequence: CASSQLPGQRDTEAFF. The chain is built from TRBV4-3 and TRBJ1-1; a possible D gene is TRBD1 (6 bases). V dropped 3 bases and J dropped 3 bases, with 17 bases sitting between them. In germline, CDR1 is LGHNA, CDR2 YSLEER. The CDR3 spans 16 residues.

The chain uses TRBV5-6 and TRBJ2-2, with D perhaps matching TRBD1 (6 bases). Germline V gene sequence: CDR1 SGHDT, CDR2 YYEEEE. V was clipped by 0 bases and J by 4 bases, with 13 bases between them. The CDR3 contains 16 residues. CDR3 in amino acids: CASSLVPGVSTGELFF. The CDR3 DNA follows: TGTGCCAGCAGCTTGGTACCAGGGGTGAGCACCGGGGAGCTGTTTTTT. Using reference TRBV5-6 and TRBJ2-2 for the parts outside the CDR3, the full variable domain is DAGVTQSPTHLIKTRGQQVTLRCSPKSGHDTVSWYQQALGQGPQFIFQYYEEEERQRGNFPDRFSGHQFPNYSSELNVNALLLGDSALYLCASSLVPGVSTGELFFGEGSRLTVL.

The rearrangement links TRBV5-3 to TRBJ1-5; 10 nucleotides line up with TRBD1. TRBV5-3 is noted as an ORF with a role that remains uncertain. The CDR3 is made up of 14 amino acids. J gave up 5 bases and V 4 bases, and 3 bases lay outside the gene matches. CDR3 loop: CARSTDRGHQPQHF. The DNA of the CDR3 is TGTGCCAGAAGCACTGACAGGGGGCATCAGCCCCAGCATTTT.

The V and J genes are TRBV9 and TRBJ2-3, with D possibly being TRBD1 (6 bases). The V and J ends lost 4 bases and 1 base respectively, with 16 bases between them. The CDR3 has 16 residues. Germline lookup yields CDR1 SGDLS and CDR2 YYNGEE. CDR3 nucleotide sequence: TGTGCCAGCAGCCCACAGCTGGGGGCCGGCACAGATACGCAGTATTTT. Translation: CASSPQLGAGTDTQYF.

This chain joins TRBV6-1 and TRBJ1-3; D is unresolved. The germline gives CDR1 MNHNS, CDR2 SASEGT. V lost 10 bases, J lost 0 bases, and 16 bases lay in between. This CDR3 spans 15 amino acids. The CDR3 bases are TGTGCCACCTGGGAGTTTGCTGTCTCTGGAAACACCATATATTTT. It codes for CATWEFAVSGNTIYF.

The V gene is TRBV10-3, the J gene TRBJ1-6, with D possibly matching TRBD1 (5 bases). Germline V gene sequence: CDR1 ENHRY, CDR2 SYGVKD. CDR3 length equals 15 residues. V was shortened by 0 bases and J by 9 bases, with 12 bases between the two germline ends. CDR3 nucleotides: TGTGCCATCAGTGAGTCAGGAGGGGTTCGTTCACCCCTCCACTTT. The encoded protein is CAISESGGVRSPLHF.

CDR3 DNA: TGTGCCAGCAGTTCGTGGGGACAGTTTAATGAAAAACTGTTTTTT. This gives the protein CASSSWGQFNEKLFF. This chain links TRBV6-5 with TRBJ1-4; 7 positions match TRBD1. Trimming cost V 4 bases and J 4 bases; bases outside gene matches: 6. The CDR3 spans 15 residues. Per the germline V gene, CDR1 is MNHEY and CDR2 is SVGAGI.

This clone was picked up a small number of times. The chain links TRBV11-2 to TRBJ2-5, with 7 bases lining up with TRBD1. Germline CDR1 SGHAT, CDR2 FQNNGV. Trimming took 1 base from V and 6 from J; bases not matched to a gene: 8. The CDR3 runs to 15 residues. This chain's CDR3 is CASSLGGQYSQTQYF. DNA for the CDR3: TGTGCCAGCAGCTTAGGGGGACAGTACTCGCAGACCCAGTACTTC.

The chain joins TRBV4-3 to TRBJ1-1; no firm D call. This CDR3 is built from 14 residues. Germline CDR1 LGHNA, CDR2 YSLEER. V was trimmed by 0 bases and J by 6 bases, leaving 11 bases between them. CDR3 loop: CASSQDSGASEAFF. CDR3 in DNA: TGCGCCAGCAGCCAAGATTCGGGAGCCTCTGAAGCTTTCTTT.

This chain uses TRBV9 with TRBJ2-1; 7 positions match TRBD1. The germline V gene has CDR1 SGDLS and CDR2 YYNGEE. Trimming at V came to 0 bases and at J to 5 bases, leaving 2 bases not matched to a gene. This CDR3 spans 14 amino acids. CDR3 nucleotides: TGTGCCAGCAGCGTAGCTACAGGGGACAATGAGCAGTTCTTC. Amino acid sequence: CASSVATGDNEQFF.